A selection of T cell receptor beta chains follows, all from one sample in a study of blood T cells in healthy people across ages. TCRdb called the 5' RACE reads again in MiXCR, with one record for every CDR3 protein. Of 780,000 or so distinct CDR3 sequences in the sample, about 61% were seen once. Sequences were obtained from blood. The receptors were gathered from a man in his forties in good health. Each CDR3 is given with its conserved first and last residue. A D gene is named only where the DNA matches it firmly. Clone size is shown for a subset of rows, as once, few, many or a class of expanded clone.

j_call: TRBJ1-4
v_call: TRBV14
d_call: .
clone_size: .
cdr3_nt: TGTGCCAGCAGCCAAACGGGTCTCGGCTATGAAAAACTGTTTTTT
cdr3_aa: CASSQTGLGYEKLFF

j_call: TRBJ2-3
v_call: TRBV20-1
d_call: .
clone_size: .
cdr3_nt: TGCAGTGCTAGTAATTCCCAGGGGATCCTGGTAGATACGCAGTATTTT
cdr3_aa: CSASNSQGILVDTQYF

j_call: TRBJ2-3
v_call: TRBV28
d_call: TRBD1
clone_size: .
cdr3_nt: TGTGCCAGCCGGCGACAGGGAATCACAGATACGCAGTATTTT
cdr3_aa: CASRRQGITDTQYF

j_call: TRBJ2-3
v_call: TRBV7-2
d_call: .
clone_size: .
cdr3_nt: TGTGCCAGCAGCCGGACTGCCGTCTTGACAGATACGCAGTATTTT
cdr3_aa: CASSRTAVLTDTQYF

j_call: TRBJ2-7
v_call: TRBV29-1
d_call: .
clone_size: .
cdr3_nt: TGCAGCGTCAAACCAGGGGCGGCCTACGAGCAGTACTTC
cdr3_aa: CSVKPGAAYEQYF

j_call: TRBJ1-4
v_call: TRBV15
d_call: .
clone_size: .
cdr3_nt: TGTGCCACCAGCAGGGCCACTAATGAAAAACTGTTTTTT
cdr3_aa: CATSRATNEKLFF

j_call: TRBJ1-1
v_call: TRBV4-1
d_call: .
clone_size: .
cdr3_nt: TGCGCCAGCTATGGCGGGGGCCCGAACACTGAAGCTTTCTTT
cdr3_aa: CASYGGGPNTEAFF

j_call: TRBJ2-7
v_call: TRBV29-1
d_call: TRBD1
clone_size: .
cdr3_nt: TGCAGCGCCCGTACCGGGACAGCCGCCTACGAGCAGTACTTC
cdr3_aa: CSARTGTAAYEQYF

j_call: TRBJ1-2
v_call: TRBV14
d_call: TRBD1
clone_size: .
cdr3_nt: TGTGCCAGCAGCCAAATAGGACAGGATGGCTACACCTTC
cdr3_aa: CASSQIGQDGYTF

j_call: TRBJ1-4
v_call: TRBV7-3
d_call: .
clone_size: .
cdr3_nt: TGTGCCAGCAGCTTAGACCCCGGACGAAAACTGTTTTTT
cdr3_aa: CASSLDPGRKLFF

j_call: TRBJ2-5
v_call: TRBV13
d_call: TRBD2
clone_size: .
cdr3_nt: TGTGCCAGCAGCTTAGAAGCGGGGGGGCCTTTAGAGACCCAGTACTTC
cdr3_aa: CASSLEAGGPLETQYF

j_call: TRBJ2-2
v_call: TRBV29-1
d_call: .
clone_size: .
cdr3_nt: TGCAGCGGACCGGTGGGCGGGGAGCTGTTTTTT
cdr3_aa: CSGPVGGELFF

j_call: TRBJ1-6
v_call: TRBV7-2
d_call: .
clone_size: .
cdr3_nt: TGTGCCAGCAGCTTAGTGAAGGGGGGCGCGTCGGGTAATTCACCCCTCCACTTT
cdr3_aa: CASSLVKGGASGNSPLHF

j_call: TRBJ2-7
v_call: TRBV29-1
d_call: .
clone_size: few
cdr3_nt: TGCAGCACAACTCAGAGCGGCTCCTACGAGCAGTACTTC
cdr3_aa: CSTTQSGSYEQYF

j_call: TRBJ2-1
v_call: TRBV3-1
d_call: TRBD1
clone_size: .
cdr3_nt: TGTGCCAGCAGCCGCCCCGGGACAGGGAGGCGTGAGCAGTTCTTC
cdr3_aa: CASSRPGTGRREQFF

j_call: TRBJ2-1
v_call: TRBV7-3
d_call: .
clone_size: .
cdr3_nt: TGTGCCAGCAGCATTGACTTAAACAATGAGCAGTTCTTC
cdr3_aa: CASSIDLNNEQFF

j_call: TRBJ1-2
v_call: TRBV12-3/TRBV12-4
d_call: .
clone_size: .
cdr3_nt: TGTGCCAGCACCCTGGGGGGAGACTATGGCTACACCTTC
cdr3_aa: CASTLGGDYGYTF

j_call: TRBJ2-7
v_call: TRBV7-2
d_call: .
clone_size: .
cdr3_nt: TGTGCCAGCAGCTTAGCTGCAGGGGATGACGAGCAGTACTTC
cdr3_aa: CASSLAAGDDEQYF

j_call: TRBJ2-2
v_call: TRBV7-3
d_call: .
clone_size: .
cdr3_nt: TGTGCCAGCAGTTCTATCTTGGGCCCCGGGGAGCTGTTTTTT
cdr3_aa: CASSSILGPGELFF

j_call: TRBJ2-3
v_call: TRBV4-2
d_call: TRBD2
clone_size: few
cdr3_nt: TGTGCCAGCAGCCAGACTAGCGGGGGAGAAGGTACGCAGTATTTT
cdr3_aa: CASSQTSGGEGTQYF

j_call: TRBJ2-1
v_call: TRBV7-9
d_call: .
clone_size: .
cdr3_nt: TGTGCCAGCAACTACCGTAGCTGGCCCGGACAGAGCTCCTACAATGAGCAGTTCTTC
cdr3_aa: CASNYRSWPGQSSYNEQFF

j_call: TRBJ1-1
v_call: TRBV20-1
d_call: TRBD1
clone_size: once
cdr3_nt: TGCAGTGCCGGACAGGGGGCAGTCTCTGAAGCTTTCTTT
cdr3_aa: CSAGQGAVSEAFF